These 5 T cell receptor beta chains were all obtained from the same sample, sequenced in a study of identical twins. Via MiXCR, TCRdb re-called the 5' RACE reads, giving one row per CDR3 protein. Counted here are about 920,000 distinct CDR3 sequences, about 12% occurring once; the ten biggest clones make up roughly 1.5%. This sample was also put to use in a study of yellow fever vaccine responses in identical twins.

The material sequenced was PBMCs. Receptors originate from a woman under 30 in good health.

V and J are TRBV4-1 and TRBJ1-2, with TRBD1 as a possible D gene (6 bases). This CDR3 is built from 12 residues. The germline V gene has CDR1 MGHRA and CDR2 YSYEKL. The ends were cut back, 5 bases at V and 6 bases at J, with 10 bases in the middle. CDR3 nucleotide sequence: TGCGCCAGCAGCGGGACATCGGATGGCTACACCTTC. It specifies CASSGTSDGYTF.

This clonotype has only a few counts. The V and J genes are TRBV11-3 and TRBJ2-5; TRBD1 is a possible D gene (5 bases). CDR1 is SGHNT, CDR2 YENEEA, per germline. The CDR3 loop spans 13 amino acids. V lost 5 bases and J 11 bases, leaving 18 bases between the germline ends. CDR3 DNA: TGTGCCAGCAGCCCCCTTAGGGGCCCTCGTCAGTACTTC. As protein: CASSPLRGPRQYF.

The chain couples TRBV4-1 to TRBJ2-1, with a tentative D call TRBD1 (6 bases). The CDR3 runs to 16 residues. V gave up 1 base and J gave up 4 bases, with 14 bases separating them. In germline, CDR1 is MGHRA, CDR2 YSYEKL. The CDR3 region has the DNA TGCGCCAGCAGCCAAGGGGCAGGGGTCCCGTACAATGAGCAGTTCTTC. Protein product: CASSQGAGVPYNEQFF.

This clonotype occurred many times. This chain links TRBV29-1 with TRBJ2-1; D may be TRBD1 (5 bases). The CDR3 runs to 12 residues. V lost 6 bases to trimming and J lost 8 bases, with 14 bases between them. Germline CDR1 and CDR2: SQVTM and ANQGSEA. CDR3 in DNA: TGCAGCGTCGCAGGGCAGGACCATGAGCAGTTCTTC. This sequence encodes CSVAGQDHEQFF.

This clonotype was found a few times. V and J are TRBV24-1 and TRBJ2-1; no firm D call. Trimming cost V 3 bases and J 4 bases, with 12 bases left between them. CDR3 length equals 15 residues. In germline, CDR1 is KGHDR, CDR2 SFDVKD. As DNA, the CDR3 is TGTGCCACCAGTGATGGAGCTACGTCTTACAATGAGCAGTTCTTC. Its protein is CATSDGATSYNEQFF.